The 26 T cell receptor beta chains reported below all come from one sample, sequenced in a study of T cell clones after liver transplantation. TCRdb's table, derived via immunoSEQ multiplex PCR, lists solely in-frame clones and lacks some. The table records some 61,000 clones, 60% to 80% of them present only once. This sample comprised CD4+ T cells from blood, obtained at the 22-month timepoint. The source is a human patient who received a liver transplant. Some of the T cells might come from the graft donor.

The chain uses TRBV5-3 and TRBJ1-5; D is ambiguous. TRBV5-3 is classed as an ORF, of uncertain function. V was cut by 2 bases and J by 0 bases, with 12 bases left in between. The CDR3 totals 16 residues. In DNA form, the CDR3 reads TGTGCCAGAAGCTTTAGGGCCCCCTTTAGCAATCAGCCCCAGCATTTT. This translates into CARSFRAPFSNQPQHF.

The V call is TRBV9, the J call TRBJ2-3; no reliable D call. CDR3 length: 15 amino acids. Germline assignment: CDR1 SGDLS and CDR2 YYNGEE. The ends were cut back, 0 bases at V and 7 bases at J, with 15 bases in the middle. This CDR3 reads CASSVDHLPEHTQYF. CDR3 coding DNA: TGTGCCAGCAGCGTAGACCACCTCCCCGAACATACGCAGTATTTT.

This clone turned up a few times. This chain connects TRBV27 to TRBJ1-2; 8 bases fit TRBD1. Trimming cost V 5 bases and J 3 bases; bases outside gene matches: 2. CDR3 length: 13 amino acids. Germline loops: CDR1 MNHEY, CDR2 SMNVEV (reference sequence). The CDR3 DNA follows: TGTGCCAGCAGTGCGACAGGGGACTATGGCTACACCTTC. Amino acid sequence: CASSATGDYGYTF.

The V call is TRBV19, the J call TRBJ1-5; possibly TRBD1 for D (6 bases). The CDR3 loop spans 13 amino acids. Per the germline V gene, CDR1 is LNHDA and CDR2 is SQIVND (reference sequence). V dropped 5 bases and J dropped 7 bases, with 12 bases sitting between them. The CDR3 DNA is TGTGCCAGTAGTCCGGGGGCTCGGCAGCCCCAGCATTTT. Residues: CASSPGARQPQHF.

The CDR3 protein is CASSWGQGNYGYTF. DNA of the CDR3: TGTGCCAGCAGCTGGGGACAGGGGAACTATGGCTACACCTTC. The chain employs TRBV5-6 and TRBJ1-2; TRBD1 agrees at 10 bases. The J segment lost 2 bases and the V segment lost 3 bases, leaving 1 base of the junction unmatched. The germline V gene encodes CDR1 SGHDT and CDR2 YYEEEE. CDR3 length: 14 residues.

The CDR3 sequence: CASNIEGGSDTQYF. DNA of the CDR3: TGTGCCAGCAATATCGAGGGGGGCTCCGATACGCAGTATTTT. The chain uses TRBV28 and TRBJ2-3, with D perhaps given as TRBD1 or TRBD2 (6 bases each). The CDR3 has 14 residues. Looked up from germline, CDR1 is MDHEN and CDR2 is SYDVKM. The V end was cut by 7 bases, the J end by 6 bases, with 17 bases between.

The gene calls are TRBV28 and TRBJ1-6, with 8 nucleotides matching TRBD1. The germline V gene encodes CDR1 MDHEN and CDR2 SYDVKM. J gave up 7 bases and V 10 bases, and 9 bases lay outside the gene matches. The CDR3 is 14 amino acids. CDR3 DNA sequence: TGTGCCACCCAGGGGGCGTCCTTAAATTCACCCCTCCACTTT. Translation gives CATQGASLNSPLHF.

The V call is TRBV7-2, the J call TRBJ1-1, with 9 bases that match TRBD1. Per germline, CDR1 SGHTA and CDR2 FQGNSA. V shed 6 bases and J 5 bases; nucleotides not matched to a gene: 10. The CDR3 has 15 residues. For the CDR3, the DNA is TGTGCCAGCAGAACAGGGGGCGCCTCTATGACTGAAGCTTTCTTT. Translation: CASRTGGASMTEAFF.

By its share, this clone is medium-sized. CDR3 DNA sequence: TGTGCCAGCAGCCCCCCGGCAGGGGAGAATTCACCCCTCCACTTT. It encodes CASSPPAGENSPLHF. The chain is built from TRBV5-4 and TRBJ1-6, with a tentative D call TRBD1 (6 bases). Looked up from germline, CDR1 is SGHNT and CDR2 is YYREEE (reference sequence). V dropped 4 bases and J dropped 7 bases, with 15 bases sitting between them. The CDR3 runs to 15 residues.

The chain couples TRBV6-5 to TRBJ2-1, with 8 nucleotides matching TRBD2. Germline V gives CDR1 MNHEY, CDR2 SVGAGI. The CDR3 loop spans 14 amino acids. J was trimmed by 9 bases and V by 5 bases; bases with no gene match: 9. The DNA of the CDR3 is TGTGCCAGCAGTCGGGGGGGGAGGGCCAGTGAGCAGTTCTTC. This encodes CASSRGGRASEQFF.

This clone has only one observation. The chain carries TRBV19 and TRBJ1-2; D unclear. CDR3 length: 13 residues. Trimming shortened V by 2 bases and J by 2 bases, and 6 bases separated the two germline ends. In germline, CDR1 is LNHDA, CDR2 SQIVND (reference sequence). CDR3 DNA sequence: TGTGCCAGTAGTATATGGCCGAACTATGGCTACACCTTC. It codes for CASSIWPNYGYTF.

Only one count was recorded for this clone. The chain recombines TRBV6-1 with TRBJ2-5; 7 nucleotides match TRBD1. Germline CDR1 is MNHNS and CDR2 is SASEGT. V shed 7 bases and J 4 bases; nucleotides not matched to a gene: 6. There are 13 residues in the CDR3. The CDR3 region is CASTNRGPETQYF. The CDR3 nucleotides read TGTGCCAGCACTAACAGGGGTCCAGAGACCCAGTACTTC.

This clone has just a few counts. The J gene is TRBJ2-1, the V gene TRBV11-2; D may be TRBD1 or TRBD2 (5 bases each). The germline V and J ends were trimmed by 5 bases and 4 bases, with 18 bases remaining between them. This CDR3 region has 16 residues. Germline V gene data show CDR1 as SGHAT and CDR2 as FQNNGV. The CDR3 loop is CASSATGGGYYNEQFF. The CDR3 region has the DNA TGTGCCAGCAGCGCCACAGGTGGGGGATATTACAATGAGCAGTTCTTC.

V gene TRBV7-2 combines with J gene TRBJ2-3; either TRBD1 or TRBD2 may fit D (5 bases each). The CDR3 is 16 residues long. Germline CDR1 reads SGHTA; CDR2 reads FQGNSA. Trimming stripped 4 bases from V and 0 bases from J, with 14 bases between. The CDR3, as DNA: TGTGCCAGCAGCTACCTGGGGGATGTTAGCACAGATACGCAGTATTTT. It codes for CASSYLGDVSTDTQYF.

The chain carries TRBV4-1 and TRBJ1-5, with a tentative D call TRBD1 (5 bases). The CDR3 spans 15 residues. CDR1 is MGHRA and CDR2 is YSYEKL in the germline V gene. The V end lost 0 bases, the J end lost 6 bases, and 12 bases lay between the germline ends. The DNA for the CDR3 is TGCGCCAGCAGCCAAGAAGGCAGGGAAGCTCAGCCCCAGCATTTT. It specifies CASSQEGREAQPQHF.

The rearrangement links TRBV4-1 to TRBJ1-6; D remains unclear. Germline-derived CDR1 and CDR2 are MGHRA and YSYEKL. V was shortened by 3 bases and J by 4 bases, with 13 bases between the two germline ends. CDR3 length: 16 amino acids. CDR3 DNA sequence: TGCGCCAGCAGCCAGGCCGGACGGGTATATAATTCACCCCTCCACTTT. It specifies CASSQAGRVYNSPLHF.

The CDR3 DNA is TGTGCCAGCAGCCACGGGACGCGGTGGCGGGGGGGGTACTACAATGAGCAGTTCTTC. Translated: CASSHGTRWRGGYYNEQFF. The chain links TRBV7-7 to TRBJ2-1; 9 bases map to TRBD2. The CDR3 runs 19 residues. Germline assignment: CDR1 SSHAT and CDR2 FNYEAQ (reference sequence). Trimming at V came to 5 bases and at J to 3 bases, leaving 17 bases not matched to a gene.

This chain uses TRBV4-1 with TRBJ2-5; 7 bases map to TRBD1. With V trimmed by 1 base and J by 3 bases, 2 bases remained unmatched. The CDR3 contains 14 residues. CDR1 and CDR2 from the germline V gene are MGHRA and YSYEKL. CDR3 nucleotides: TGCGCCAGCAGCCAAGCTACAGGGGAAGAGACCCAGTACTTC. Translation: CASSQATGEETQYF.

This clone appeared a single time. This chain uses TRBV19 with TRBJ1-5; no reliable D call. CDR1 LNHDA and CDR2 SQIVND come from the germline V gene (reference sequence). Trimming stripped 3 bases from V and 8 bases from J, with 8 bases between. This CDR3 has 12 amino acids. The CDR3 bases are TGTGCCAGTAGTATGAACCCGGAGCCCCAGCATTTT. This translates into CASSMNPEPQHF.

The chain is built from TRBV25-1 and TRBJ2-5, with TRBD2 identical over 11 bases. Germline trimming cut 3 bases from V and 2 bases from J; bases unmatched to any gene: 2. In germline, CDR1 is MGHDK, CDR2 SYGVNS. This CDR3 contains 15 residues. CDR3 protein: CASSETSGAQETQYF. DNA for the CDR3: TGTGCCAGCAGTGAGACTAGCGGGGCTCAAGAGACCCAGTACTTC.

The chain recombines TRBV6-4 with TRBJ2-7; no definite D call. The germline V and J ends were trimmed by 2 bases and 3 bases, with 5 bases remaining between them. CDR1 MRHNA and CDR2 SNTAGT come from the germline V gene. There are 12 residues in the CDR3. CDR3 in amino acids: CASSDVSYEQYF. The CDR3 DNA is TGTGCCAGCAGTGACGTAAGCTACGAGCAGTACTTC.

The chain joins TRBV5-6 to TRBJ2-2; D may correspond to TRBD1 or TRBD2 (5 bases each). The CDR3 runs 14 residues. From germline, CDR1 is SGHDT and CDR2 YYEEEE. Trimming pared 7 bases from V and 5 bases from J, leaving 15 bases between. Written as DNA, the CDR3 is TGTGCCAGCTGGCTCTGGGGGTTGACCGGGGAGCTGTTTTTT. This gives the protein CASWLWGLTGELFF.

The chain is built from TRBV10-1 and TRBJ1-6; TRBD1 aligns across 7 bases. V shed 6 bases and J 5 bases; nucleotides not matched to a gene: 4. This CDR3 region has 14 residues. Germline lookup yields CDR1 WNHNN and CDR2 SYGVQD (reference sequence). CDR3 nucleotide sequence: TGCGCCAGCAGGGGGGACAGCCATAATTCACCCCTCCACTTT. This translates into CASRGDSHNSPLHF.

The chain has TRBV5-6 and TRBJ1-1; the D is unclear. Germline assignment: CDR1 SGHDT and CDR2 YYEEEE. Trimming took off 3 bases at V and 7 bases at J, with 13 bases between the two ends. The CDR3 loop spans 13 amino acids. The CDR3 loop reads CASSSRRRSEAFF. The CDR3 DNA follows: TGTGCCAGCAGCTCGCGCCGACGTAGTGAAGCTTTCTTT.

The chain recombines TRBV18 with TRBJ2-3, with no clear D. The length of the CDR3 is 14 residues. Germline-derived CDR1 and CDR2 are KGHSH and LQKENI. Trimming shortened V by 2 bases and J by 2 bases, and 8 bases separated the two germline ends. CDR3 bases: TGTGCCAGCTCACCAACTGGGATCACAGATACGCAGTATTTT. As protein: CASSPTGITDTQYF. The full variable domain, rest sourced from reference TRBV18 and TRBJ2-3, is NAGVMQNPRHLVRRRGQEARLRCSPMKGHSHVYWYRQLPEEGLKFMVYLQKENIIDESGMPKERFSAEFPKEGPSILRIQQVVRGDSAAYFCASSPTGITDTQYFGPGTRLTVL.

The chain joins TRBV5-4 to TRBJ2-3; 13 bases agree with TRBD2. CDR1 is SGHNT, CDR2 YYREEE, per germline (reference sequence). V gave up 2 bases and J gave up 2 bases; unmatched junction bases: 8. The CDR3 extends over 18 amino acids. The CDR3 spells CASSFDLLAGGLTDTQYF. The CDR3, as DNA: TGTGCCAGCAGCTTTGATCTACTAGCGGGGGGGCTCACAGATACGCAGTATTTT.